These T cell receptor beta chains were read from a single sample in a study of patients and donors after allogeneic stem cell transplantation. TCRdb re-called the RT-PCR reads with MiXCR, one entry per CDR3 protein. The sample lists approximately 250,000 distinct CDR3 sequences, around an eighth occurring once. Source material: blood, either unsorted or a sorted T cell fraction (not recorded which). These receptors came from a human donor who was either an allogeneic HSCT recipient or a stem cell or donor lymphocyte infusion donor (not recorded which). It is not recorded whose cells these are; they may come from a transplant donor. Each CDR3 is given with its conserved first and last residue. A D gene is named only where the DNA matches it firmly. Not every row has a clone size; where given, it reads once, few, many or a size class.

len: 15; abundance: few; v_gene: TRBV7-2; j_gene: TRBJ2-7; d_gene: TRBD2; CDR3aa: CASSSTSGGGYEQYF; CDR3nt: TGTGCCAGCAGCTCTACTAGCGGGGGGGGATACGAGCAGTACTTC
len: 13; abundance: many; v_gene: TRBV20-1; j_gene: TRBJ2-1; d_gene: TRBD2; CDR3aa: CSAAGLAGGEQFF; CDR3nt: TGCAGTGCCGCTGGACTAGCGGGTGGTGAGCAGTTCTTC
len: 15; abundance: many; v_gene: TRBV3-1; j_gene: TRBJ2-3; d_gene: -; CDR3aa: CASSQGLGYTDTQYF; CDR3nt: TGTGCCAGCAGCCAAGGACTAGGCTACACAGATACGCAGTATTTT
len: 14; abundance: -; v_gene: TRBV20-1; j_gene: TRBJ2-3; d_gene: TRBD2; CDR3aa: CSAATSGGLDTQYF; CDR3nt: TGCAGTGCAGCTACTAGCGGGGGGCTGGATACGCAGTATTTT
len: 13; abundance: few; v_gene: TRBV3-1; j_gene: TRBJ1-1; d_gene: TRBD1; CDR3aa: CASGWTGNTEAFF; CDR3nt: TGTGCCAGCGGGTGGACAGGGAACACTGAAGCTTTCTTT
len: 14; abundance: many; v_gene: TRBV7-2; j_gene: TRBJ2-1; d_gene: -; CDR3aa: CASGLVVQLSEQFF; CDR3nt: TGTGCCAGCGGCCTAGTGGTCCAATTAAGTGAGCAGTTCTTC
len: 15; abundance: -; v_gene: TRBV11-2; j_gene: TRBJ2-5; d_gene: TRBD2; CDR3aa: CASSRQGLAEETQYF; CDR3nt: TGTGCCAGCAGCCGCCAGGGACTAGCGGAAGAGACCCAGTACTTC
len: 15; abundance: many; v_gene: TRBV29-1; j_gene: TRBJ2-1; d_gene: -; CDR3aa: CSAYRARAPYNEQFF; CDR3nt: TGCAGCGCCTATAGGGCCAGGGCCCCCTACAATGAGCAGTTCTTC
len: 14; abundance: -; v_gene: TRBV7-2; j_gene: TRBJ1-2; d_gene: -; CDR3aa: CASSSQPTGGGYTF; CDR3nt: TGTGCCAGCAGCTCCCAACCGACAGGCGGTGGCTACACCTTC
len: 15; abundance: -; v_gene: TRBV7-2; j_gene: TRBJ1-5; d_gene: -; CDR3aa: CASSLFGRANQPQHF; CDR3nt: TGTGCCAGCAGCTTATTCGGGCGGGCAAATCAGCCCCAGCATTTT
len: 14; abundance: -; v_gene: TRBV7-3; j_gene: TRBJ2-7; d_gene: -; CDR3aa: CASSLSGLDDEQYF; CDR3nt: TGTGCCAGCAGCTTGTCAGGGTTGGACGACGAGCAGTACTTC
len: 14; abundance: few; v_gene: TRBV2; j_gene: TRBJ1-5; d_gene: -; CDR3aa: CASSEGGRSQPQHF; CDR3nt: TGTGCCAGCAGTGAAGGAGGAAGAAGTCAGCCCCAGCATTTT
len: 15; abundance: few; v_gene: TRBV18; j_gene: TRBJ1-2; d_gene: -; CDR3aa: CASSPPLVRNYGYTF; CDR3nt: TGTGCCAGCTCACCTCCGTTAGTCAGGAACTATGGCTACACCTTC
len: 13; abundance: -; v_gene: TRBV7-2; j_gene: TRBJ1-5; d_gene: -; CDR3aa: CASSLPGNQPQHF; CDR3nt: TGTGCCAGCAGCTTGCCAGGGAATCAGCCCCAGCATTTT
len: 16; abundance: few; v_gene: TRBV20-1; j_gene: TRBJ2-3; d_gene: -; CDR3aa: CSARVMRGGVTDTQYF; CDR3nt: TGCAGTGCTAGAGTTATGAGGGGGGGGGTCACAGATACGCAGTATTTT
len: 15; abundance: many; v_gene: TRBV12-3/TRBV12-4; j_gene: TRBJ2-1; d_gene: TRBD2; CDR3aa: CASTRTSGGYNEQFF; CDR3nt: TGTGCCAGCACCAGAACTAGCGGGGGTTACAATGAGCAGTTCTTC
len: 18; abundance: many; v_gene: TRBV9; j_gene: TRBJ2-1; d_gene: TRBD2; CDR3aa: CASSGRGLAGGPDNEQFF; CDR3nt: TGTGCCAGCAGCGGAAGGGGACTAGCGGGAGGGCCAGACAATGAGCAGTTCTTC
len: 15; abundance: few; v_gene: TRBV19; j_gene: TRBJ2-5; d_gene: TRBD2; CDR3aa: CASSIAGGPLSTQYF; CDR3nt: TGTGCCAGTAGTATAGCGGGAGGGCCACTTTCGACCCAGTACTTC
len: 15; abundance: few; v_gene: TRBV5-5; j_gene: TRBJ2-2; d_gene: -; CDR3aa: CASSRDVGNTGELFF; CDR3nt: TGTGCCAGCAGCCGGGATGTGGGTAACACCGGGGAGCTGTTTTTT
len: 12; abundance: few; v_gene: TRBV5-1; j_gene: TRBJ2-7; d_gene: -; CDR3aa: CASSIQGYEQYF; CDR3nt: TGCGCCAGCAGCATACAGGGCTACGAGCAGTACTTC
len: 14; abundance: few; v_gene: TRBV6-5; j_gene: TRBJ1-1; d_gene: -; CDR3aa: CASSYSPDSQEAFF; CDR3nt: TGTGCCAGCAGTTACTCCCCCGACAGTCAAGAAGCTTTCTTT
len: 15; abundance: few; v_gene: TRBV4-1; j_gene: TRBJ1-6; d_gene: -; CDR3aa: CASSQAQGDNSPLHF; CDR3nt: TGCGCCAGCAGCCAAGCTCAGGGCGATAATTCACCCCTCCACTTT
len: 16; abundance: -; v_gene: TRBV7-3; j_gene: TRBJ2-1; d_gene: TRBD2; CDR3aa: CASSNEPGLAGDRQFF; CDR3nt: TGTGCCAGCAGCAATGAGCCGGGACTAGCGGGGGACAGGCAGTTCTTC
len: 12; abundance: many; v_gene: TRBV18; j_gene: TRBJ2-3; d_gene: TRBD1; CDR3aa: CASSPQGDTQYF; CDR3nt: TGTGCCAGCAGTCCACAGGGGGATACGCAGTATTTT
len: 14; abundance: few; v_gene: TRBV20-1; j_gene: TRBJ1-1; d_gene: -; CDR3aa: CSALRAGGSTEAFF; CDR3nt: TGCAGTGCTCTGAGGGCCGGAGGAAGCACTGAAGCTTTCTTT
len: 16; abundance: few; v_gene: TRBV5-1; j_gene: TRBJ2-7; d_gene: TRBD2; CDR3aa: CASSLGTSGVSYEQYF; CDR3nt: TGCGCCAGCAGCTTGGGGACTAGCGGAGTCTCCTACGAGCAGTACTTC
len: 13; abundance: many; v_gene: TRBV5-1; j_gene: TRBJ1-1; d_gene: -; CDR3aa: CASSLDNLGEAFF; CDR3nt: TGCGCCAGCAGCCTGGACAATTTGGGGGAAGCTTTCTTT
len: 14; abundance: many; v_gene: TRBV11-3; j_gene: TRBJ2-3; d_gene: -; CDR3aa: CASSPGGTGRQQYF; CDR3nt: TGTGCCAGCAGCCCTGGGGGAACGGGACGCCAGCAGTATTTT
len: 16; abundance: many; v_gene: TRBV6-1; j_gene: TRBJ2-7; d_gene: TRBD1; CDR3aa: CASSRTGTGRSYEQYF; CDR3nt: TGTGCCAGCAGCCGTACCGGGACAGGTCGATCCTACGAGCAGTACTTC
len: 16; abundance: few; v_gene: TRBV7-2; j_gene: TRBJ1-3; d_gene: -; CDR3aa: CASSLVRARPGNTIYF; CDR3nt: TGTGCCAGCAGCTTAGTCAGGGCACGTCCTGGAAACACCATATATTTT
len: 15; abundance: many; v_gene: TRBV20-1; j_gene: TRBJ2-1; d_gene: TRBD2; CDR3aa: CSARPLAGAYNEQFF; CDR3nt: TGCAGTGCTAGACCCCTAGCGGGGGCCTACAATGAGCAGTTCTTC
len: 17; abundance: few; v_gene: TRBV7-9; j_gene: TRBJ2-2; d_gene: TRBD2; CDR3aa: CASSLGGLAGNTGELFF; CDR3nt: TGTGCCAGCAGCTTGGGGGGACTAGCGGGGAACACCGGGGAGCTGTTTTTT
len: 13; abundance: few; v_gene: TRBV5-6; j_gene: TRBJ2-5; d_gene: -; CDR3aa: CASSSPRQETQYF; CDR3nt: TGTGCCAGCAGCTCCCCCCGGCAAGAGACCCAGTACTTC
len: 15; abundance: few; v_gene: TRBV4-1; j_gene: TRBJ1-2; d_gene: -; CDR3aa: CASSQALGRDYGYTF; CDR3nt: TGCGCCAGCAGCCAAGCCCTGGGACGGGACTATGGCTACACCTTC
len: 15; abundance: -; v_gene: TRBV6-5; j_gene: TRBJ2-7; d_gene: TRBD2; CDR3aa: CASSYNGGGTYEQYF; CDR3nt: TGTGCCAGCAGTTATAATGGCGGGGGAACCTACGAGCAGTACTTC
len: 16; abundance: -; v_gene: TRBV5-8; j_gene: TRBJ2-1; d_gene: TRBD2; CDR3aa: CASSPLAGRMGYEQFF; CDR3nt: TGTGCCAGCAGCCCACTAGCGGGACGGATGGGGTATGAGCAGTTCTTC
len: 16; abundance: -; v_gene: TRBV9; j_gene: TRBJ2-2; d_gene: -; CDR3aa: CASSRALASNTGELFF; CDR3nt: TGTGCCAGCAGCCGGGCCCTAGCCTCGAACACCGGGGAGCTGTTTTTT
len: 12; abundance: -; v_gene: TRBV6-6; j_gene: TRBJ2-7; d_gene: -; CDR3aa: CASRTTNYEQYF; CDR3nt: TGTGCCAGCAGGACTACGAACTACGAGCAGTACTTC
len: 15; abundance: -; v_gene: TRBV7-8; j_gene: TRBJ1-4; d_gene: TRBD1; CDR3aa: CASSLRTGRGEKLFF; CDR3nt: TGTGCCAGCAGCCTCCGGACAGGACGGGGTGAAAAACTGTTTTTT
len: 16; abundance: few; v_gene: TRBV11-2; j_gene: TRBJ2-3; d_gene: TRBD2; CDR3aa: CASSLRLAGGKDTQYF; CDR3nt: TGTGCCAGCAGCTTAAGGCTAGCGGGGGGTAAAGATACGCAGTATTTT
len: 14; abundance: -; v_gene: TRBV6-5; j_gene: TRBJ2-2; d_gene: TRBD1; CDR3aa: CASSSGTGRGELFF; CDR3nt: TGTGCCAGCAGTTCCGGGACAGGGCGCGGGGAGCTGTTTTTT
len: 15; abundance: many; v_gene: TRBV12-3/TRBV12-4; j_gene: TRBJ1-5; d_gene: -; CDR3aa: CASTPGRVGNQPQHF; CDR3nt: TGTGCCAGCACCCCGGGGAGGGTGGGCAATCAGCCCCAGCATTTT
len: 15; abundance: few; v_gene: TRBV30; j_gene: TRBJ1-1; d_gene: -; CDR3aa: CAWSQLPGVNTEAFF; CDR3nt: TGTGCCTGGAGCCAGCTCCCGGGGGTGAACACTGAAGCTTTCTTT
len: 16; abundance: many; v_gene: TRBV2; j_gene: TRBJ2-3; d_gene: TRBD2; CDR3aa: CASSDFSGRATDTQYF; CDR3nt: TGTGCCAGCAGTGACTTTAGCGGGAGGGCCACAGATACGCAGTATTTT
len: 14; abundance: -; v_gene: TRBV9; j_gene: TRBJ2-5; d_gene: -; CDR3aa: CASSVGIAGETQYF; CDR3nt: TGTGCCAGCAGCGTGGGTATCGCGGGGGAGACCCAGTACTTC
len: 15; abundance: -; v_gene: TRBV9; j_gene: TRBJ2-3; d_gene: TRBD1; CDR3aa: CASSATGEHTDTQYF; CDR3nt: TGTGCCAGCAGCGCGACAGGGGAACACACAGATACGCAGTATTTT
len: 14; abundance: -; v_gene: TRBV10-3; j_gene: TRBJ1-2; d_gene: -; CDR3aa: CAIRPTGASYGYTF; CDR3nt: TGTGCCATCAGGCCCACGGGGGCTAGCTATGGCTACACCTTC
len: 14; abundance: few; v_gene: TRBV20-1; j_gene: TRBJ2-1; d_gene: TRBD2; CDR3aa: CSASSGGRYNEQFF; CDR3nt: TGCAGTGCTAGTAGCGGGGGGAGATACAATGAGCAGTTCTTC
len: 18; abundance: -; v_gene: TRBV24-1; j_gene: TRBJ2-1; d_gene: TRBD2; CDR3aa: CATSGLAHRDGSYNEQFF; CDR3nt: TGTGCCACCAGTGGACTAGCGCACCGAGATGGGTCCTACAATGAGCAGTTCTTC
len: 13; abundance: -; v_gene: TRBV14; j_gene: TRBJ1-1; d_gene: -; CDR3aa: CASSLKLDTEAFF; CDR3nt: TGTGCCAGCAGCCTCAAGCTGGACACTGAAGCTTTCTTT
len: 17; abundance: -; v_gene: TRBV5-1; j_gene: TRBJ2-3; d_gene: TRBD2; CDR3aa: CASSLASGGKSTDTQYF; CDR3nt: TGCGCCAGCAGCCTAGCTAGCGGGGGAAAGAGCACAGATACGCAGTATTTT
len: 15; abundance: few; v_gene: TRBV19; j_gene: TRBJ1-5; d_gene: TRBD1; CDR3aa: CASTAGGGGYQPQHF; CDR3nt: TGTGCCAGTACGGCGGGAGGGGGCGGGTATCAGCCCCAGCATTTT
len: 14; abundance: many; v_gene: TRBV7-2; j_gene: TRBJ1-1; d_gene: TRBD1; CDR3aa: CASSLDQGGTEAFF; CDR3nt: TGTGCCAGCAGCTTGGATCAGGGGGGAACTGAAGCTTTCTTT
len: 16; abundance: few; v_gene: TRBV30; j_gene: TRBJ1-5; d_gene: TRBD1; CDR3aa: CAWSGRQGPLNQPQHF; CDR3nt: TGTGCCTGGAGTGGCAGACAGGGGCCGCTCAATCAGCCCCAGCATTTT
len: 15; abundance: few; v_gene: TRBV12-3/TRBV12-4; j_gene: TRBJ1-4; d_gene: -; CDR3aa: CASRSTGPANEKLFF; CDR3nt: TGTGCCAGCAGAAGCACAGGGCCCGCTAATGAAAAACTGTTTTTT
len: 14; abundance: few; v_gene: TRBV7-9; j_gene: TRBJ1-2; d_gene: -; CDR3aa: CASSLRTVFYGYTF; CDR3nt: TGTGCCAGCAGCTTAAGGACAGTCTTCTATGGCTACACCTTC
len: 16; abundance: -; v_gene: TRBV11-2; j_gene: TRBJ2-3; d_gene: -; CDR3aa: CASSLDGPGGTDTQYF; CDR3nt: TGTGCCAGCAGCCTGGATGGGCCGGGAGGCACAGATACGCAGTATTTT